The 21 T cell receptor beta chains given below trace back to one sample, sequenced in a study of blood T cells in healthy people across ages (dated by TCRdb to about 2015). Library method: 5' RACE. TCRdb shows the sequencer as Illumina HiSeq 2500. The second PCR ran for roughly 7 to 12 cycles and used a J-beta primer mix along with a sample-barcoded 5' primer. Using fastp at Q25 and MiXCR, TCRdb reprocessed the public reads and kept productive beta chains. Rows merge per CDR3 protein into single entries with the most common DNA and genes. The sample table shows about 580,000 distinct CDR3 sequences, and about 45% are seen once. In total, the top ten clones hold about 22% of the sample. The sample was blood. All receptors come from an elderly man in good health.

This clonotype was detected only a few times. This rearrangement joins TRBV9 to TRBJ2-7; the D gene is possibly TRBD1 (6 bases). The CDR3 is 14 residues long. Germline CDR1 SGDLS, CDR2 YYNGEE. V dropped 0 bases and J dropped 5 bases, with 12 bases sitting between them. The chain's CDR3 is CASSVEGEFNEQYF. The CDR3 nucleotides are TGTGCCAGCAGCGTAGAGGGGGAGTTTAACGAGCAGTACTTC.

This clonotype appeared once. With a much larger clone just one base away, this may be a read error. The chain couples TRBV6-5 to TRBJ1-1; D is undetermined. The germline CDR1 and CDR2 sequences are MNHEY and SVGAGI. The CDR3 spans 14 residues. CDR3 amino acids: CACSYSDGYTEAFF. The CDR3 DNA reads TGTGCCTGCAGTTACTCGGACGGCTACACTGAAGCTTTCTTT.

Points on this clonotype: Being one base from a much bigger clone, this may be a read error. The rearrangement uses TRBV6-2 or TRBV6-3 and TRBJ2-5; 8 bases match TRBD1. CDR1 MNHEY and CDR2 SVGEGT come from the germline V gene. The length of the CDR3 is 17 residues. Trimming at V came to 6 bases and at J to 11 bases, leaving 23 bases not matched to a gene. CDR3: CASSPLRTGITYNEQYF. The CDR3 coding sequence is TGTGCCAGCAGCCCCTTAAGGACAGGGATCACCTACAATGAGCAGTACTTC.

V is TRBV28 and J is TRBJ2-1; 12 bases match TRBD2. The J segment lost 7 bases and the V segment lost 2 bases, leaving 3 bases of the junction unmatched. The CDR3 runs to 15 residues. Germline V CDR1 and CDR2: MDHEN, SYDVKM. The CDR3 reads CASSLLAGGRNEQFF. The CDR3 DNA follows: TGTGCCAGCAGTTTACTAGCGGGAGGGCGGAATGAGCAGTTCTTC. The whole variable domain, remainder taken from reference TRBV28 and TRBJ2-1, is DVKVTQSSRYLVKRTGEKVFLECVQDMDHENMFWYRQDPGLGLRLIYFSYDVKMKEKGDIPEGYSVSREKKERFSLILESASTNQTSMYLCASSLLAGGRNEQFFGPGTRLTVL.

This clonotype came up many times. The chain links TRBV6-5 to TRBJ2-5; TRBD2 is a possible D gene (6 bases). V lost 5 bases and J lost 7, with 11 bases in between. This CDR3 spans 12 amino acids. In germline, CDR1 is MNHEY, CDR2 SVGAGI. The CDR3 DNA follows: TGTGCCAGCAGTCCCGGGAGTACGACCCAGTACTTC. Protein: CASSPGSTTQYF.

This clonotype was seen only a few times. The genes are TRBV20-1 and TRBJ1-2; D may be TRBD1 (5 bases). V lost 1 base to trimming and J lost 8 bases, with 8 bases between them. The CDR3 loop spans 11 amino acids. Germline V gene lookup returns CDR1 DFQATT and CDR2 SNEGSKA (reference sequence). The CDR3 sequence: CSARGGVGYTF. CDR3 DNA: TGCAGTGCTAGAGGGGGCGTGGGCTACACCTTC.

The V and J genes are TRBV18 and TRBJ2-7; the match to TRBD2 covers 12 bases. Germline loops: CDR1 KGHSH, CDR2 LQKENI. The CDR3 has 15 amino acids. After removal of 4 bases from V and 3 bases from J, the junction contained 4 bases not matched to a gene. This chain's CDR3 is CASSQTSGGYYEQYF. The CDR3 nucleotides are TGTGCCAGCTCACAGACTAGCGGGGGCTACTACGAGCAGTACTTC.

This clonotype was counted between two and nine times. The chain carries TRBV4-3 and TRBJ1-1; 7 positions match TRBD1. The trim removed 3 bases at V and 4 bases at J, leaving 5 bases unmatched. Looked up from germline, CDR1 is LGHNA and CDR2 is YSLEER. The CDR3 has 14 amino acids. CDR3 DNA sequence: TGCGCCAGCAGCCAGCCAGGGGGTATCACTGAAGCTTTCTTT. Its protein is CASSQPGGITEAFF.

The V call is TRBV20-1, the J call TRBJ2-5; D might be TRBD2 (5 bases). Near its end, the DNA agrees better with TRBJ2-7, so the J call may be wrong. The CDR3 has 14 residues. The germline CDR1 and CDR2 sequences are DFQATT and SNEGSKA (reference sequence). CDR3 sequence: CSASGAGVVYEQYF. The CDR3 DNA reads TGCAGTGCTAGCGGTGCCGGGGTCGTCTACGAGCAGTACTTC.

The rearrangement links TRBV9 to TRBJ1-2; TRBD1 matches 8 bases. Germline V gene data show CDR1 as SGDLS and CDR2 as YYNGEE. CDR3 length equals 15 residues. V lost 3 bases to trimming and J lost 2 bases; unmatched junction nucleotides: 6. The CDR3, as DNA: TGTGCCAGCAGCGATCCCCCAGGGGGCAACTATGGCTACACCTTC. Protein product: CASSDPPGGNYGYTF.

The chain couples TRBV7-3 to TRBJ2-5; D call uncertain. The ends were cut back, 4 bases at V and 5 bases at J, with 20 bases in the middle. This CDR3 has 16 amino acids. CDR1 SGHTA and CDR2 FQGTGA come from the germline V gene. In DNA form, the CDR3 reads TGTGCCAGCAGCTCAGGTCCTGGCGACGCGTCCGAGACCCAGTACTTC. Protein product: CASSSGPGDASETQYF.

The chain links TRBV20-1 to TRBJ1-6; D possibly corresponds to TRBD1 (5 bases). V lost 6 bases and J 6 bases, leaving 15 bases between the germline ends. The CDR3 is 14 residues long. From germline, CDR1 is DFQATT and CDR2 SNEGSKA (reference sequence). The DNA of the CDR3 is TGCAGTGCCAGCCCGCAGGGAAGTAATTCACCCCTCCACTTT. This translates into CSASPQGSNSPLHF.

The rearrangement joins TRBV7-6 to TRBJ2-5; 16 bases agree with TRBD2. Germline CDR1 is SGHVS and CDR2 is FNYEAQ. With 2 bases clipped from V and 11 bases from J, the junction kept 20 bases outside the gene matches. The CDR3 has 20 amino acids. The CDR3 DNA reads TGTGCCAGCAGCTTAAGGCCGCGGGGACTAGCGGGAGGGAATCACAATGAGCAGTACTTC. As protein: CASSLRPRGLAGGNHNEQYF.

This clonotype was picked up one time. The V and J genes are TRBV6-5 and TRBJ2-2; D may be TRBD1 (5 bases). V was trimmed by 5 bases and J by 7 bases, leaving 14 bases between them. CDR1 MNHEY and CDR2 SVGAGI come from the germline V gene. The length of the CDR3 is 14 residues. As DNA, the CDR3 is TGTGCCAGCAGTGACCGGCAGGGATTCGGGGAGCTGTTTTTT. Amino acids: CASSDRQGFGELFF.

In DNA form, the CDR3 reads TGTGCCTGGAAAGTTTGGGCCGAGCAGTACTTC. This sequence encodes CAWKVWAEQYF. The chain joins TRBV30 to TRBJ2-7, with unresolved D. CDR1 and CDR2 from the germline V gene are GTSNPN and SVGIG (reference sequence). V lost 4 bases and J 6 bases, leaving 10 bases between the germline ends. The CDR3 has 11 residues.

The chain links TRBV9 to TRBJ2-1, with 8 bases fitting TRBD2. J gave up 6 bases and V 0 bases, and 8 bases lay outside the gene matches. CDR1 and CDR2 (germline): SGDLS, YYNGEE. CDR3 length: 16 residues. CDR3 nucleotides: TGTGCCAGCAGCGTAGTTTCCAGCGGGGGTTTCAATGAGCAGTTCTTC. As protein: CASSVVSSGGFNEQFF.

The J gene is TRBJ1-5, the V gene TRBV20-1, with D uncertain. The CDR3 has 12 residues. Germline assignment: CDR1 DFQATT and CDR2 SNEGSKA (reference sequence). V was cut by 1 base and J by 3 bases, with 4 bases left in between. DNA of the CDR3: TGCAGTGCTAGAGGGAACAATCAGCCCCAGCATTTT. This codes for CSARGNNQPQHF.

V is TRBV2 and J is TRBJ2-7; possible D gene TRBD1, 6 bases. CDR3 size: 12 residues. Trimming left V 7 bases short and J 3 bases short, with 10 bases between. Germline assignment: CDR1 SNHLY and CDR2 FYNNEI. The chain's CDR3 is CASTQDSYEQYF. Written as DNA, the CDR3 is TGTGCCAGCACCCAGGACAGCTACGAGCAGTACTTC.

The chain combines TRBV20-1 with TRBJ2-7, with no clear D. Trimming cost V 6 bases and J 2 bases, with 8 bases left between them. From germline, CDR1 is DFQATT and CDR2 SNEGSKA (reference sequence). The CDR3 extends over 11 amino acids. CDR3 sequence reads: CSASNAYEQYF. The CDR3 nucleotides read TGCAGTGCCAGCAATGCCTACGAGCAGTACTTC.

A few counts support this clonotype. The chain employs TRBV10-3 and TRBJ2-3; 9 nucleotides line up with TRBD2. Trimming at V came to 6 bases and at J to 2 bases, leaving 3 bases not matched to a gene. The CDR3 spans 14 residues. Looked up from germline, CDR1 is ENHRY and CDR2 is SYGVKD. CDR3 loop: CAIRAGGNTDTQYF. CDR3 DNA: TGTGCCATCAGGGCGGGAGGGAACACAGATACGCAGTATTTT.

This chain joins TRBV20-1 and TRBJ1-6, with 10 bases identical to TRBD1. J lost 1 base, V lost 3 bases, and 6 bases had no gene match. Germline V gene data show CDR1 as DFQATT and CDR2 as SNEGSKA (reference sequence). The CDR3 extends over 17 amino acids. DNA for the CDR3: TGCAGTGCTAGGAGTCTGGACAGGGGGTCCTATAATTCACCCCTCCACTTT. It encodes CSARSLDRGSYNSPLHF.